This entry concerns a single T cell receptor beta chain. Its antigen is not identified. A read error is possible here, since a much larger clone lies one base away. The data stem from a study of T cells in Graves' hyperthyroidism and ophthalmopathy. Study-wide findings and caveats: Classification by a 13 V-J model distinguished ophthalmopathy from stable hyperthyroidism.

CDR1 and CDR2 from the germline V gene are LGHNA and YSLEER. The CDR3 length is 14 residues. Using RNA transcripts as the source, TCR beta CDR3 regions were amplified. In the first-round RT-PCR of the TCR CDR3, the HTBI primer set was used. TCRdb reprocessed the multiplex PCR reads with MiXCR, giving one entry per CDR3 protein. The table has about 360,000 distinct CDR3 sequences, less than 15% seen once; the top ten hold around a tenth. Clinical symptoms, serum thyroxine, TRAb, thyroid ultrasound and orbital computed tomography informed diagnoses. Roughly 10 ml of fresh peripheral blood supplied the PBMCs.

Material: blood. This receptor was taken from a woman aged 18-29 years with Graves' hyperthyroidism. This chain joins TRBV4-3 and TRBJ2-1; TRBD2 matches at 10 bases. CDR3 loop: CASSQSSGSNERFF. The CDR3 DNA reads TGCGCCAGCAGCCAGTCTAGCGGGAGCAATGAGCGGTTCTTC.